This TCR beta chain derives from a study of T cells in localized non-small cell lung cancer. Study observations and caveats: The study sequenced only one region of the tumor. As a result, intratumor heterogeneity could not be excluded and remains possible. In adjacent lung, a median roughly 60 of the top 100 tumor clones were found.

Profiled with immunoSEQ multiplex PCR; TCRdb holds only in-frame clones, not every one. The sample consists of about 52,000 clones, roughly 86% of them appearing once. On this clone itself: Its antigen remains unknown.

The germline gives CDR1 MGHRA, CDR2 YSYEKL. V was trimmed by 0 bases and J by 1 base, leaving 13 bases between them. This CDR3 contains 17 residues. The specimen was PBMCs, collected before any cancer treatment. The chain carries TRBV4-1 and TRBJ1-5; unclear D gene. This TCR came from a female donor with stage II lung adenocarcinoma. The CDR3 DNA is TGCGCCAGCAGCCAAGAGATACGGGTTACGAGCAATCAGCCCCAGCATTTT. This translates into CASSQEIRVTSNQPQHF.